This T cell receptor (beta chain) was captured in a study of cytomegalovirus exposure and HLA in healthy donors. The trim removed 2 bases at V and 4 bases at J, leaving 2 bases unmatched. This CDR3 spans 14 amino acids. Germline V CDR1 and CDR2: SGHNT, YYREEE (reference sequence). In the PCR, 60 Vbeta and 13 Jbeta primers were used. Only in-frame clones appear in the TCRdb table, and some are missing; sequencing was by immunoSEQ multiplex PCR. The repertoire has some 98,000 clones, more than 65% of them found once; the top ten carry approximately 8.4%. The sample taken for sequencing was PBMCs. The V call is TRBV5-4, the J call TRBJ2-3, with 9 bases fitting TRBD2. This receptor was taken from a human donor in good health. CDR3 nucleotides: TGTGCCAGCAGCTTAGCGGGAGGTGCAGATACGCAGTATTTT. Translated, it gives CASSLAGGADTQYF.